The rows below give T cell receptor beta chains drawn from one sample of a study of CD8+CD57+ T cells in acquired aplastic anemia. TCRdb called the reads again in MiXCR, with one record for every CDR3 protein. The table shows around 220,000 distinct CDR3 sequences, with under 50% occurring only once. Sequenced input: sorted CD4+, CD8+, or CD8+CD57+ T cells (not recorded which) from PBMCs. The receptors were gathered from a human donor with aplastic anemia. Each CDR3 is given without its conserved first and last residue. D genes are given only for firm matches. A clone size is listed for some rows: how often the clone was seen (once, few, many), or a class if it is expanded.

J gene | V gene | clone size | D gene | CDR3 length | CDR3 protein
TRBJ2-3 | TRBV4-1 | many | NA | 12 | ASSQAVSTDTQY
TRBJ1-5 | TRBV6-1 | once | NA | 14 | ASRELTGYSNQPQH
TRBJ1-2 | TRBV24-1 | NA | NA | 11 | ATSDFEGQGYT
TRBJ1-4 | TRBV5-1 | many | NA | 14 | ASSLVGNPTNEKLF
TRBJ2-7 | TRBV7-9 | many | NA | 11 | ASSLAGPGEQY
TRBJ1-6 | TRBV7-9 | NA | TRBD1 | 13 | ASSLSRGTGAPLH
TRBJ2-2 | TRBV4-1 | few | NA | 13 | ASSQPVSRSGELL
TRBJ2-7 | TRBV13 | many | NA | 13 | ASSLKAQGQYEQY
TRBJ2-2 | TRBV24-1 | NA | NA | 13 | ATSPRGLNTGELF
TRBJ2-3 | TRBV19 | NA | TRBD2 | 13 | ASKDSGGLTDTQY
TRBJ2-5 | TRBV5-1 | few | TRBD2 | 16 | ASSLAPSGGEYQETQY
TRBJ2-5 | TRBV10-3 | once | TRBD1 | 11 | AIRDRGLETQY
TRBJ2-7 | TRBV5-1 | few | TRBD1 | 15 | ASSLGSTGQRVYEQY
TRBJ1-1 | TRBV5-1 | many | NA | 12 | ASSLGKNLPEAF
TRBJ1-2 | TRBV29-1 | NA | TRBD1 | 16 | SVPSVGTGEVPGYGYT
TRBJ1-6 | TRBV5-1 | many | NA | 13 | ASSLQTVLNSPLH
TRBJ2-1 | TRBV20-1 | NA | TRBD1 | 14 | SAPSQGALPYNEQF
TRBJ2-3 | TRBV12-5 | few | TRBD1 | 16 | ASDIPPGQGGGTDTQY
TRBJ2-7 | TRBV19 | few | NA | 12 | ASSIKQGGEEQY
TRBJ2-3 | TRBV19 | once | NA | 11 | ATGRGHTDTQY
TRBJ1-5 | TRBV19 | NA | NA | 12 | ASSLGCSNQPQH
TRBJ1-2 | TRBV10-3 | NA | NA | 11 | AISDQGVHGYT
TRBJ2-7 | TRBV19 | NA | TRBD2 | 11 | ASRTSGAYGQY
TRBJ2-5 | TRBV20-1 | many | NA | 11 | SARPPEGKTQY
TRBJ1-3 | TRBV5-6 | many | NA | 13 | ASSLARVTGNTIY
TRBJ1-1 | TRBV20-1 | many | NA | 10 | SALQGDSEAF
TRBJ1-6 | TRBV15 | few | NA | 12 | ATSSGRGNSPLH
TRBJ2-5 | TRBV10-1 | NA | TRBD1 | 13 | ASSENRDRQETQY
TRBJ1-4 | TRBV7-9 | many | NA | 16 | ASSLAGGAGATNEKLF
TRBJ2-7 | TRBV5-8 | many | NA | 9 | AWAGAYEQY
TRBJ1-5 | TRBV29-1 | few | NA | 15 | SVAGDPLTGRNQPQH
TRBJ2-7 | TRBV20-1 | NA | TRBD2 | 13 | SASQSGTSYYEQY
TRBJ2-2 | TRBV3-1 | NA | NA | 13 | ASSPPRMNTGELF
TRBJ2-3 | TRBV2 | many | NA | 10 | ASSYQRDTQY
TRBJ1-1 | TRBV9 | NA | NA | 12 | ASSVEGGSTEAF
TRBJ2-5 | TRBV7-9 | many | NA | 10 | ASSPLFKTQY
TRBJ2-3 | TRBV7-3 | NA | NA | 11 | ASSLARVDTQY
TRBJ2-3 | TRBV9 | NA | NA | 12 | ASSGHAVYNEQY
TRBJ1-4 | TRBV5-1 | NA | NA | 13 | ASSLDSSTSEKLF
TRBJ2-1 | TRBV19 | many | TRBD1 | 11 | ASSTDRAHEQF
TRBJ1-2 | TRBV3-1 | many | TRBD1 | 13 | ASSHLGQGGHGYT
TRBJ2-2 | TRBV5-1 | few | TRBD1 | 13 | ASSWGQGIPGELF
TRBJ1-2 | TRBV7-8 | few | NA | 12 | ASSTDTRNYGYT
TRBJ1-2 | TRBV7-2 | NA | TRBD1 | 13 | ASSLIWDSNYGYT